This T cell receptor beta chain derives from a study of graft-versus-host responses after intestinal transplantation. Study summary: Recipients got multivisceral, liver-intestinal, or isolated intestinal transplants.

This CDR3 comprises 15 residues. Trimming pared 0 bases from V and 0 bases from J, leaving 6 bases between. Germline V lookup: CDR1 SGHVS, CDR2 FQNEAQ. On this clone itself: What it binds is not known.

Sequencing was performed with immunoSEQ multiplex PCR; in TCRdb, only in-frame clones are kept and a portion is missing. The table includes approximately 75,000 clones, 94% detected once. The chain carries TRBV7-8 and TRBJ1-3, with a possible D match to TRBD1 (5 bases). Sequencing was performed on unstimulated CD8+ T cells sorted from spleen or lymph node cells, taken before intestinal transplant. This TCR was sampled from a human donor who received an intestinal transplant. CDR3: CASSLADSSGNTIYF. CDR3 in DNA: TGTGCCAGCAGCTTAGCCGACAGCTCTGGAAACACCATATATTTT.